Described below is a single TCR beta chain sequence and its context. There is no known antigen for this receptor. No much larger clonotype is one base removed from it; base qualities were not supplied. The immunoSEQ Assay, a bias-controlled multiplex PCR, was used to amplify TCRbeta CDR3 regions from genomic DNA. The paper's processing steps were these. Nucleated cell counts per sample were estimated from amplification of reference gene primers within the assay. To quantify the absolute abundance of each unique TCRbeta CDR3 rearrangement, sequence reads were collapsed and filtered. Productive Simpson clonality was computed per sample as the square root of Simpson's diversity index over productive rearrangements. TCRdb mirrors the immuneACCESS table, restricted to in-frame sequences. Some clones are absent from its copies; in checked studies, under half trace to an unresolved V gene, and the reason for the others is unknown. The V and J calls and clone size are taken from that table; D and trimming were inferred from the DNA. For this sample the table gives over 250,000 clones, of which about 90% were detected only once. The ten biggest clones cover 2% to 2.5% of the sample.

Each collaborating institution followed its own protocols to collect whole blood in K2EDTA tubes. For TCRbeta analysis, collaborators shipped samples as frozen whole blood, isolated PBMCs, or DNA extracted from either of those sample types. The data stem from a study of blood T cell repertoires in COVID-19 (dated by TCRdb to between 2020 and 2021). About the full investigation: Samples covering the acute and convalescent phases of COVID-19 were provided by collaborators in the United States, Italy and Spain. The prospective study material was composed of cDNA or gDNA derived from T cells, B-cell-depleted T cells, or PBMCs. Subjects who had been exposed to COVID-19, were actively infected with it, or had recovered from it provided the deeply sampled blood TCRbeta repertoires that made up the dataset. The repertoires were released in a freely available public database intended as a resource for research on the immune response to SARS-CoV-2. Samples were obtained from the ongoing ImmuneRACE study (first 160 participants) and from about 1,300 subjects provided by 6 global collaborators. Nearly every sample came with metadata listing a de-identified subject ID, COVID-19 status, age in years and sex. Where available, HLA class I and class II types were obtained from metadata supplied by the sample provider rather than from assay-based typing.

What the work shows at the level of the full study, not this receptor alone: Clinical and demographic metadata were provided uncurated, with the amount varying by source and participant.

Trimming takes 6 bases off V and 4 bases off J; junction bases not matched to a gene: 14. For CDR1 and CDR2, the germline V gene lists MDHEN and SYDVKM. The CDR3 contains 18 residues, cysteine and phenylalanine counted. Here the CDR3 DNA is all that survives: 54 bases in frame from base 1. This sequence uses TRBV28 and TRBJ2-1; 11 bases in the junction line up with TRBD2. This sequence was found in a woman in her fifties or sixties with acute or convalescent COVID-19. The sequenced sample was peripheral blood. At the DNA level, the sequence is TGTGCCAGCAGCTCAACAGAACTAGCGGGAGTTTCTTACAATGAGCAGTTCTTC. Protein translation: CASSSTELAGVSYNEQFF.